Sequencing of this TCR beta chain was carried out in a study of blood T cell repertoires in COVID-19. Turning to the study itself: PBMCs, B-cell-depleted T cells, or T cells were the source of the cDNA or gDNA that made up the material.

Donors in Cohort 3 counted as recovered after two negative PCRs, clearance, or symptom resolution. Original methodology: Estimates of nucleated cell counts were drawn from the amplification of reference gene primers. The assay was immunoSEQ multiplex PCR, and TCRdb's table has in-frame clones only and misses some. Clonal size and the V and J genes are those of that table, whereas D and trimming came from the DNA. The sample carries some 400,000 clones, under 90% recorded once. The sequenced sample consisted of PBMCs or T cells enriched from blood (not recorded which). This TCR was sampled from a woman in her 30s who had recovered from COVID-19.

CDR3 sequence: CASSLGQGASYEQYF. The CDR3 nucleotides read TGCGCCAGCAGCTTGGGCCAGGGGGCCTCCTACGAGCAGTACTTC. The chain employs TRBV5-1 and TRBJ2-7, with TRBD1 identical over 8 bases. Trimming cost V 0 bases and J 0 bases; bases outside gene matches: 2. CDR1 and CDR2 from the germline V gene are SGHRS and YFSETQ. This CDR3 spans 15 amino acids.